This TCR beta chain was retrieved from a study of control samples from healthy donors and cancer patients. Profiled with immunoSEQ multiplex PCR; TCRdb holds only in-frame clones, not every one. Of approximately 150,000 clones detected, more than 85% appear once; the ten largest clones hold about 2%. The CDR3 is 17 residues long. From germline, CDR1 is PRHDT and CDR2 FYEKMQ (reference sequence). The V gene lost 3 bases and the J gene lost 4 bases, with 18 bases spanning the gap. Material: blood. The chain combines TRBV13 with TRBJ1-4; possibly TRBD1 for D (6 bases). The source of this sequence is a woman in her 40s in good health. The CDR3 here is CASSFTSRQAGNEKLFF. The CDR3 DNA follows: TGTGCCAGCAGCTTTACCTCCCGACAGGCCGGTAATGAAAAACTGTTTTTT.